These 21 T cell receptor beta chains share one sample of origin, sequenced in a study of monozygotic twins with inflammatory bowel disease. TCRdb reprocessed the 5' RACE reads and stores each CDR3 protein as one record, lacking DNA. The sample holds a few hundred thousand distinct CDR3 sequences. Sequenced: blood. The receptor set was obtained from a human donor with ulcerative colitis or Crohn's disease, or a healthy co-twin of an affected twin (not recorded which).

This chain links TRBV5-1 with TRBJ1-4. The germline V gene has CDR1 SGHRS and CDR2 YFSETQ. The length of the CDR3 is 15 residues. This chain's CDR3 is CASSLEGRRDEKLFF.

V is TRBV4-2 and J is TRBJ2-6; there is no DNA to check the TCRdb D call of TRBD2. In germline, CDR1 is LGHNA, CDR2 YNFKEQ. There are 19 residues in the CDR3. This CDR3 is CASSPYGTSGRGGANVLTF.

V usage is TRBV2 and J usage is TRBJ2-7. The germline V gene encodes CDR1 SNHLY and CDR2 FYNNEI. CDR3 length: 12 residues. The CDR3 sequence is CASSGDSDEQYF.

The chain recombines TRBV7-8 with TRBJ2-7; TCRdb's assignment of TRBD2 cannot be checked, as there is no DNA. Germline CDR1 SGHVS, CDR2 FQNEAQ. There are 15 residues in the CDR3. The CDR3 reads CASSPSGGATYEQYF.

The chain uses TRBV20-1 and TRBJ1-5. This CDR3 is built from 12 residues. Germline values: CDR1 DFQATT, CDR2 SNEGSKA (reference sequence). The CDR3 loop reads CSAGRINRPQHF.

This sequence joins TRBV4-3 and TRBJ1-4; TCRdb picks TRBD1, but there is no DNA to check that call. From germline, CDR1 is LGHNA and CDR2 YSLEER. CDR3 length: 18 residues. CDR3 sequence reads: CASSQDKPVGQANEKLFF.

This chain links TRBV12-3 or TRBV12-4 with TRBJ1-4; TCRdb selects TRBD1, and the lack of DNA leaves this call unchecked. CDR3 length: 13 amino acids. CDR3: CASSLSGDEKLFF.

The chain carries TRBV20-1 and TRBJ2-3; TCRdb picks TRBD1, but there is no DNA to check that call. Per the germline V gene, CDR1 is DFQATT and CDR2 is SNEGSKA (reference sequence). This CDR3 comprises 15 residues. CDR3 sequence reads: CSAPLGAGWIDTQYF.

The chain recombines TRBV10-3 with TRBJ2-1; TCRdb's D call of TRBD2 is untestable without DNA. CDR3 size: 16 residues. CDR1 is ENHRY, CDR2 SYGVKD, per germline. CDR3 protein: CAISEKKTSGRDEQFF.

The V call is TRBV7-2, the J call TRBJ1-2. Germline V gene sequence: CDR1 SGHTA, CDR2 FQGNSA. The CDR3 spans 14 residues. CDR3 protein: CASSFGSDYYGYTF.

V gene TRBV20-1 combines with J gene TRBJ2-7; TCRdb reports TRBD2, a call that lacks DNA to check it against. The germline V gene encodes CDR1 DFQATT and CDR2 SNEGSKA (reference sequence). This CDR3 is built from 14 residues. CDR3 loop: CSAREAGGGDEQYF.

This chain links TRBV10-3 with TRBJ1-3; with no DNA, the TCRdb D assignment of TRBD1 cannot be verified. Germline V lookup: CDR1 ENHRY, CDR2 SYGVKD. This CDR3 is 14 amino acids long. Here the CDR3 reads CAISEPREGNTIYF.

This chain links TRBV20-1 with TRBJ2-7; the D gene TCRdb calls, TRBD2, cannot be checked with no DNA. In germline, CDR1 is DFQATT, CDR2 SNEGSKA (reference sequence). This CDR3 contains 14 residues. The CDR3 loop reads CSASPTSGSYEQYF.

The chain has TRBV29-1 and TRBJ2-3. Germline V gene sequence: CDR1 SQVTM, CDR2 ANQGSEA. The CDR3 is 12 residues long. CDR3 sequence: CSVGLAADTQYF.

The chain combines TRBV10-3 with TRBJ2-1; TCRdb's D call of TRBD1 is untestable without DNA. The CDR3 has 14 amino acids. In germline, CDR1 is ENHRY, CDR2 SYGVKD. CDR3 region: CAMASGGTYNEQFF.

The chain links TRBV5-1 to TRBJ2-1; the TCRdb call, TRBD1, lacks DNA for checking. This CDR3 comprises 15 residues. CDR1 SGHRS and CDR2 YFSETQ come from the germline V gene. This chain's CDR3 is CASSRAQGSYNEQFF.

This rearrangement joins TRBV7-8 to TRBJ2-7; the D call of TRBD2 rests on TCRdb alone, since no DNA is present to check it. The CDR3 runs to 16 residues. CDR1 and CDR2 from the germline V gene are SGHVS and FQNEAQ. The chain's CDR3 is CASSPGLAGTSYEQYF.

The rearrangement joins TRBV7-2 to TRBJ2-2; the D call of TRBD2 rests on TCRdb alone, since no DNA is present to check it. The germline gives CDR1 SGHTA, CDR2 FQGNSA. The CDR3 is made up of 16 amino acids. The CDR3 reads CASSSSPGLNTGELFF.

V gene TRBV10-3 combines with J gene TRBJ1-1. The CDR3 loop spans 15 amino acids. Germline V CDR1 and CDR2: ENHRY, SYGVKD. The CDR3: CAIQKKTEMNTEAFF.

The rearrangement uses TRBV6-1 and TRBJ2-7; the TRBD2 assignment by TCRdb is unverifiable without DNA. The germline V gene has CDR1 MNHNS and CDR2 SASEGT. The CDR3 extends over 16 amino acids. CDR3 loop: CASRGYSSNRPYEQYF.

V and J are TRBV15 and TRBJ1-1; TCRdb indicates TRBD1, and absent DNA this call remains unverified. The CDR3 extends over 12 amino acids. CDR1 LNHNV and CDR2 YYDKDF come from the germline V gene (reference sequence). The CDR3: CATSRVTGEAFF.